The 24 T cell receptor beta chains below all came from one sample that was sequenced in a study of blood T cell repertoires in COVID-19. The data were produced by immunoSEQ multiplex PCR, yet TCRdb's version contains in-frame clones alone and is incomplete. The data contain some 170,000 clones, 70% to 85% of them singletons. The specimen sequenced was PBMCs or T cells enriched from blood (not recorded which). Every receptor here comes from a man over 45 who had recovered from COVID-19.

This chain uses TRBV18 with TRBJ1-4; TRBD1 might be the D (6 bases). There are 13 residues in the CDR3. Trimming cost V 6 bases and J 4 bases, with 9 bases left between them. Germline V CDR1 and CDR2: KGHSH, LQKENI. The CDR3 DNA sequence: TGTGCCAGCTCTAAGGACAGTAATGAAAAACTGTTTTTT. Translation: CASSKDSNEKLFF. Full variable domain (outside the CDR3, taken from reference TRBV18 and TRBJ1-4): NAGVMQNPRHLVRRRGQEARLRCSPMKGHSHVYWYRQLPEEGLKFMVYLQKENIIDESGMPKERFSAEFPKEGPSILRIQQVVRGDSAAYFCASSKDSNEKLFFGSGTQLSVL.

DNA of the CDR3: TGTGCCAGCCGGAGTGACAGGAGGATAGACTATGGCTACACCTTC. This codes for CASRSDRRIDYGYTF. The V call is TRBV6-6, the J call TRBJ1-2, with D possibly TRBD1 on 6 matching bases. The CDR3 spans 15 residues. Trimming pared 8 bases from V and 3 bases from J, leaving 19 bases between. Per germline, CDR1 MNHNY and CDR2 SVGAGI (reference sequence).

This clone has a single count. This chain uses TRBV28 with TRBJ2-7; 9 bases map to TRBD1. J gave up 4 bases and V 11 bases, and 12 bases lay outside the gene matches. This CDR3 is 14 amino acids long. The germline V gene has CDR1 MDHEN and CDR2 SYDVKM. CDR3 coding DNA: TGTGCCGGGGGGAGTGGACAGGGGTCTTACGAGCAGTACTTC. Translation: CAGGSGQGSYEQYF.

The V call is TRBV19, the J call TRBJ2-5; no firm D call. CDR1 is LNHDA, CDR2 SQIVND, per germline (reference sequence). The V end was cut by 0 bases, the J end by 4 bases, with 3 bases between. The CDR3 contains 12 residues. The CDR3 is CASSIERETQYF. DNA for the CDR3: TGTGCCAGTAGTATAGAGAGAGAGACCCAGTACTTC.

J is TRBJ1-1 and V is TRBV5-1, with D unresolved. The CDR3 covers 14 residues. Per the germline V gene, CDR1 is SGHRS and CDR2 is YFSETQ. Trimming shortened V by 0 bases and J by 1 base, and 7 bases separated the two germline ends. Here the CDR3 reads CASSLAVGNTEAFF. The CDR3 DNA is TGCGCCAGCAGCTTGGCCGTCGGGAACACTGAAGCTTTCTTT.

The chain uses TRBV7-3 and TRBJ2-1, with 9 bases fitting TRBD2. CDR3 size: 15 residues. V shed 5 bases and J 7 bases; nucleotides not matched to a gene: 9. Germline loops: CDR1 SGHTA, CDR2 FQGTGA. CDR3: CASSPQRGAPNEQFF. The CDR3 nucleotides are TGTGCCAGCAGCCCACAGCGGGGGGCTCCGAATGAGCAGTTCTTC.

The genes are TRBV19 and TRBJ2-5; D possibly corresponds to TRBD1 (5 bases). Trimming left V 6 bases short and J 2 bases short, with 10 bases between. There are 13 residues in the CDR3. Germline V gene sequence: CDR1 LNHDA, CDR2 SQIVND (reference sequence). The CDR3 loop is CASSRDRQETQYF. CDR3 nucleotides: TGTGCCAGTAGCCGCGACAGACAAGAGACCCAGTACTTC.

The chain employs TRBV9 and TRBJ1-1; 7 bases map to TRBD1. The CDR3 consists of 13 residues. After removal of 2 bases from V and 6 bases from J, the junction contained 4 bases not matched to a gene. Per the germline V gene, CDR1 is SGDLS and CDR2 is YYNGEE. CDR3 bases: TGTGCCAGCAGCGTGTCCCAGGGGGCTGAAGCTTTCTTT. Residues: CASSVSQGAEAFF.

The V and J genes are TRBV6-4 and TRBJ1-2, with D uncertain. Per germline, CDR1 MRHNA and CDR2 SNTAGT. This CDR3 spans 14 amino acids. V was cut by 6 bases and J by 4 bases, with 15 bases left in between. The CDR3 nucleotides read TGTGCCAGCAGAACCGGGCCAAGCGGCTATGGCTACACCTTC. Its protein product is CASRTGPSGYGYTF.

This chain connects TRBV5-1 to TRBJ1-3; 9 nucleotides align to TRBD1. J was trimmed by 0 bases and V by 4 bases; bases with no gene match: 11. Germline lookup yields CDR1 SGHRS and CDR2 YFSETQ. CDR3 size: 18 residues. The CDR3 protein is CASSRLGQGMSSGNTIYF. In DNA, the CDR3 is TGCGCCAGCAGCCGTTTAGGACAGGGGATGTCCTCTGGAAACACCATATATTTT.

The chain uses TRBV9 and TRBJ1-6, with D maybe TRBD1 (6 bases). CDR3 length: 16 amino acids. Per germline, CDR1 SGDLS and CDR2 YYNGEE. Trimming shortened V by 4 bases and J by 7 bases, and 18 bases separated the two germline ends. The CDR3 bases are TGTGCCAGCAGCTTAAAATCAGGGGAGTTGAATTCACCCCTCCACTTT. Its protein product is CASSLKSGELNSPLHF.

The chain uses TRBV6-1 and TRBJ1-5; a weak D match, TRBD1 (5 bases). The CDR3 contains 15 residues. V was pared by 2 bases and J by 2 bases, with 10 bases between. In germline, CDR1 is MNHNS, CDR2 SASEGT. In nucleotides, the CDR3 is TGTGCCAGCAGTGAACAGGGCTTAGGCAATCAGCCCCAGCATTTT. Translating gives CASSEQGLGNQPQHF.

This chain connects TRBV9 to TRBJ1-2, with D unclear. The V end was cut by 0 bases, the J end by 6 bases, with 12 bases between. CDR1 and CDR2 (germline): SGDLS, YYNGEE. The CDR3 length is 14 residues. Here the CDR3 reads CASSVGRGGDGYTF. CDR3 sequence (DNA): TGTGCCAGCAGCGTAGGTCGTGGTGGAGATGGCTACACCTTC. Combining the CDR3 with reference TRBV9 and TRBJ1-2 gives the whole variable domain DSGVTQTPKHLITATGQRVTLRCSPRSGDLSVYWYQQSLDQGLQFLIQYYNGEERAKGNILERFSAQQFPDLHSELNLSSLELGDSALYFCASSVGRGGDGYTFGSGTRLTVV.

This rearrangement joins TRBV27 to TRBJ1-2, with 9 bases aligning to TRBD1. V shed 6 bases and J 8 bases; nucleotides not matched to a gene: 13. Per germline, CDR1 MNHEY and CDR2 SMNVEV (reference sequence). There are 15 residues in the CDR3. The CDR3 here is CASRSRGTGLFGYTF. The CDR3 DNA sequence: TGTGCCAGCAGATCCAGGGGGACAGGGCTTTTCGGCTACACCTTC.

The rearrangement links TRBV3-1 (or the pseudogene TRBV3-2) to TRBJ1-1; 11 bases match TRBD1. This CDR3 has 16 amino acids. J was trimmed by 6 bases and V by 0 bases; bases with no gene match: 6. Germline V gene lookup returns CDR1 LGHDT and CDR2 YNNKEL (reference sequence). The CDR3 nucleotides are TGTGCCAGCAGCCAAGATCGGACAGGGGGCGGCTCTGAAGCTTTCTTT. Protein: CASSQDRTGGGSEAFF.

The chain carries TRBV11-2 and TRBJ2-1; D may be TRBD1 (5 bases). The CDR3 contains 14 residues. V gave up 3 bases and J gave up 7 bases, with 13 bases separating them. Germline V CDR1 and CDR2: SGHAT, FQNNGV. The DNA of the CDR3 is TGTGCCAGCAGCTTGCAGGGCCCTCGGAATGAGCAGTTCTTC. Encoded protein: CASSLQGPRNEQFF.

The chain employs TRBV4-1 and TRBJ1-2, with D uncertain. The CDR3 runs to 16 residues. The germline gives CDR1 MGHRA, CDR2 YSYEKL. V was clipped by 7 bases and J by 6 bases, with 24 bases between them. In nucleotides, the CDR3 is TGCGCCAGCACTCTACTTCTCGGAGGTACAAGGGATGGCTACACCTTC. Its translation: CASTLLLGGTRDGYTF.

The chain uses TRBV24-1 and TRBJ2-3, with 7 bases identical to TRBD1. Germline trimming cut 2 bases from V and 5 bases from J; bases unmatched to any gene: 9. The CDR3 sequence is 16 residues long. Germline CDR1 reads KGHDR; CDR2 reads SFDVKD. CDR3: CATSDWGRGRIDTQYF. Here the CDR3 DNA reads TGTGCCACCAGTGATTGGGGTAGGGGGCGCATAGATACGCAGTATTTT.

Only one count was recorded for this clone. The same CDR3 also results from other DNA sequences found in this sample. The J gene is TRBJ1-6, the V gene TRBV7-9, with 9 bases lining up with TRBD1. The length of the CDR3 is 15 residues. Trimming at V came to 1 base and at J to 6 bases, leaving 1 base not matched to a gene. The germline CDR1 and CDR2 sequences are SEHNR and FQNEAQ (reference sequence). CDR3 nucleotide sequence: TGTGCCAGCAGCTTAGGGGGACAGGGTAATTCACCCCTCCACTTT. This gives the protein CASSLGGQGNSPLHF.

Details on this clone: A read error may explain this, as a much larger clone is one base away. This chain connects TRBV7-9 to TRBJ1-1, with D hard to call. V shed 1 base and J shed 1 base, with 4 bases lying between them. CDR3 size: 13 residues. In germline, CDR1 is SEHNR, CDR2 FQNEAQ (reference sequence). CDR3 protein: CASSLVQNTEAFF. In DNA, the CDR3 is TGTGCCAGCAGCTTAGTACAGAACACTGAAGCTTTCTTT.

Only one count was recorded for this clone. The V call is TRBV9, the J call TRBJ2-2, with TRBD1 matching over 11 bases. Germline V gene lookup returns CDR1 SGDLS and CDR2 YYNGEE. CDR3 length: 16 residues. Losses at the gene ends were 2 bases for V and 4 bases for J; bases not matched to a gene: 4. Here the CDR3 DNA reads TGTGCCAGCAGCGTCCGGGACAGGGGGTCCACCGGGGAGCTGTTTTTT. Translated, it gives CASSVRDRGSTGELFF.

The chain is built from TRBV19 and TRBJ2-7, with 9 bases identical to TRBD1. This CDR3 has 16 residues. Per the germline V gene, CDR1 is LNHDA and CDR2 is SQIVND (reference sequence). Germline trimming cut 0 bases from V and 3 bases from J; bases unmatched to any gene: 6. The CDR3 loop is CASSIDPGQGYYEQYF. The CDR3 region has the DNA TGTGCCAGTAGTATAGATCCAGGACAGGGGTACTACGAGCAGTACTTC.

This chain joins TRBV29-1 and TRBJ2-5; no clear D. The CDR3 is 12 residues long. The V gene lost 4 bases and the J gene lost 5 bases, with 11 bases spanning the gap. From germline, CDR1 is SQVTM and CDR2 ANQGSEA. CDR3: CSVGEVWETQYF. CDR3 in DNA: TGCAGCGTTGGTGAGGTGTGGGAGACCCAGTACTTC. The variable domain in full, with the rest retrieved from reference TRBV29-1 and TRBJ2-5, is SAVISQKPSRDICQRGTSLTIQCQVDSQVTMMFWYRQQPGQSLTLIATANQGSEATYESGFVIDKFPISRPNLTFSTLTVSNMSPEDSSIYLCSVGEVWETQYFGPGTRLLVL.

The rearrangement joins TRBV6-5 to TRBJ1-5; no definite D call. Germline V gene lookup returns CDR1 MNHEY and CDR2 SVGAGI. V was trimmed by 6 bases and J by 5 bases, leaving 8 bases between them. There are 12 residues in the CDR3. The CDR3 coding sequence is TGTGCCAGCAGCACACGTGATCAGCCCCAGCATTTT. Amino acids: CASSTRDQPQHF.